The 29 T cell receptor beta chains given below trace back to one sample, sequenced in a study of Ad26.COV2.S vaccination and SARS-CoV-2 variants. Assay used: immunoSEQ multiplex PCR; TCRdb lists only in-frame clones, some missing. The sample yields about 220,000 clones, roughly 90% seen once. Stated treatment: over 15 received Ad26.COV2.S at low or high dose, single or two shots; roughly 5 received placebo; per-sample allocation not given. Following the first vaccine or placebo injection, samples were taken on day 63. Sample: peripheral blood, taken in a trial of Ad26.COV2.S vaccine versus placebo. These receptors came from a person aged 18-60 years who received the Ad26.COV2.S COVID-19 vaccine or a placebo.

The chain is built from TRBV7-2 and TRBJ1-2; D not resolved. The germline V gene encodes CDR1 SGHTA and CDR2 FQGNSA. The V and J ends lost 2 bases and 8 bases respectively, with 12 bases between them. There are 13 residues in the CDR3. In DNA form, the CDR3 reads TGTGCCAGCAGCTTAATCTTCGGGAGCGGCTACACCTTC. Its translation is CASSLIFGSGYTF.

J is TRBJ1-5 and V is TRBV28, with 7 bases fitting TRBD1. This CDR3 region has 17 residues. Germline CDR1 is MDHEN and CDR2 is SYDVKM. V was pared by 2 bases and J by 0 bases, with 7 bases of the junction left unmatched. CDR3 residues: CASSLDGQGGSNQPQHF. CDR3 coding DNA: TGTGCCAGCAGTTTAGATGGCCAGGGGGGTAGCAATCAGCCCCAGCATTTT.

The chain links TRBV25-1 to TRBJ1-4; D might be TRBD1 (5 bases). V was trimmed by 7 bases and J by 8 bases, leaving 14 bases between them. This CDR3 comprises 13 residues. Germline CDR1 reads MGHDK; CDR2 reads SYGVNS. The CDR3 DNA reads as TGTGCCAGCACGGGGCAGGGATGGGAAAAACTGTTTTTT. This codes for CASTGQGWEKLFF. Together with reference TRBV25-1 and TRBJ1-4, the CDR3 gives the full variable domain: EADIYQTPRYLVIGTGKKITLECSQTMGHDKMYWYQQDPGMELHLIHYSYGVNSTEKGDLSSESTVSRIRTEHFPLTLESARPSHTSQYLCASTGQGWEKLFFGSGTQLSVL.

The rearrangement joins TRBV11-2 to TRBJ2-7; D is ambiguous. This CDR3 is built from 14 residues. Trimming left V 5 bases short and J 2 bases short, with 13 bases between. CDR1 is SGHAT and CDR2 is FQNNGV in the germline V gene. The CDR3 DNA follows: TGTGCCAGCAGCCCCCGCGTAGTTCCCTACGAGCAGTACTTC. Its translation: CASSPRVVPYEQYF. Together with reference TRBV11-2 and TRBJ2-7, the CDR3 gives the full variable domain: EAGVAQSPRYKIIEKRQSVAFWCNPISGHATLYWYQQILGQGPKLLIQFQNNGVVDDSQLPKDRFSAERLKGVDSTLKIQPAKLEDSAVYLCASSPRVVPYEQYFGPGTRLTVT.

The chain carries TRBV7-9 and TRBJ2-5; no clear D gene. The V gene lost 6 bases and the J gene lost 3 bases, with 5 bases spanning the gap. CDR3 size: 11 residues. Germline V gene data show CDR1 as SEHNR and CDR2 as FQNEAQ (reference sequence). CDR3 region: CASSVKETQYF. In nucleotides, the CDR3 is TGTGCCAGCAGTGTGAAAGAGACCCAGTACTTC.

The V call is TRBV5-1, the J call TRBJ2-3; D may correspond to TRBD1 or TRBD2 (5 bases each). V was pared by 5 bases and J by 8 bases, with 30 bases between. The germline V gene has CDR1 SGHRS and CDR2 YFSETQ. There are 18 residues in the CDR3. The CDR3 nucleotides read TGCGCCAGCAGTTCCCCCCAGGTAGGGGACGCCGGGTGGGGTACGCAGTATTTT. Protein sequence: CASSSPQVGDAGWGTQYF.

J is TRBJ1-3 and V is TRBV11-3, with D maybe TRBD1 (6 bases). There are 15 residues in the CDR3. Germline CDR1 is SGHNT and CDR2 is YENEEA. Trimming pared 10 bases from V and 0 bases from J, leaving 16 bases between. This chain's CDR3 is CAIPTGSSSGNTIYF. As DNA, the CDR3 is TGTGCCATACCGACAGGAAGCAGCTCTGGAAACACCATATATTTT. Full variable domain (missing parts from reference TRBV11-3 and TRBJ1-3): EAGVVQSPRYKIIEKKQPVAFWCNPISGHNTLYWYLQNLGQGPELLIRYENEEAVDDSQLPKDRFSAERLKGVDSTLKIQPAELGDSAVYLCAIPTGSSSGNTIYFGEGSWLTVV.

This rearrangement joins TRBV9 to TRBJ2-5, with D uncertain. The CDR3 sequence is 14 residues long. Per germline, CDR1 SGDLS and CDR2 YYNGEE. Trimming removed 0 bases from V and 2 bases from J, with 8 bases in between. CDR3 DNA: TGTGCCAGCAGCGTAGCTAAAGCTCAAGAGACCCAGTACTTC. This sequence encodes CASSVAKAQETQYF.

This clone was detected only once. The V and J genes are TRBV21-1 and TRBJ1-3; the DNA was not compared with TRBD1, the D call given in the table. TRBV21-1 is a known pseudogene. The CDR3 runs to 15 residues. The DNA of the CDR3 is TGTGCCAGCAGCTCCGGTAGGGGTTTAGGAAACACCATATATTTT. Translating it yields CASSSGRGLGNTIYF.

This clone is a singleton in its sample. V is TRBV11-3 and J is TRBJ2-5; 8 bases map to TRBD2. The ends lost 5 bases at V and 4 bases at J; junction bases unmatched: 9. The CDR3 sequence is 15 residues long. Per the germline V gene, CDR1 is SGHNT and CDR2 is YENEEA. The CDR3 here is CASSRSGDGLETQYF. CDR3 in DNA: TGTGCCAGCAGCCGTAGCGGGGATGGACTAGAGACCCAGTACTTC.

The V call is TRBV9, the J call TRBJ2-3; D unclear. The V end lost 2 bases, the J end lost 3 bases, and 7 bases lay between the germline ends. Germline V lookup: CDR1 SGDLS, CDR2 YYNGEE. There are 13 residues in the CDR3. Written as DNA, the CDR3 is TGTGCCAGCAGCGTGGGTCAGACAGATACGCAGTATTTT. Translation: CASSVGQTDTQYF.

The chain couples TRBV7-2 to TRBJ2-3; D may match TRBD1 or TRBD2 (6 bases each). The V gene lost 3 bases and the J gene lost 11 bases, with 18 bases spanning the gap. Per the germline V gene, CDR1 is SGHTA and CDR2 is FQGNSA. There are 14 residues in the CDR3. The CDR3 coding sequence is TGTGCCAGCAGCTTCGGTTTGTCTGGAGGGGGGCAGTATTTT. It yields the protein CASSFGLSGGGQYF.

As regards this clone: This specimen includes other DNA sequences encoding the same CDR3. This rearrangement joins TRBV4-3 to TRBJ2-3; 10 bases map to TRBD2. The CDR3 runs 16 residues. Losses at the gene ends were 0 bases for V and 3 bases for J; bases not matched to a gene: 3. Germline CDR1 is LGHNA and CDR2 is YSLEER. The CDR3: CASSQEGAGGTDTQYF. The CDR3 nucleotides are TGCGCCAGCAGCCAAGAAGGAGCGGGAGGGACAGATACGCAGTATTTT.

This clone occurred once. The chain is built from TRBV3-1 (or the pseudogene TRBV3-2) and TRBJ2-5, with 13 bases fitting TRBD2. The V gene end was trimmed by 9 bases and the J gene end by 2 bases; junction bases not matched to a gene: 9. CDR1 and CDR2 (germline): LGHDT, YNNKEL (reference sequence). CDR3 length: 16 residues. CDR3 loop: CASGLAGVGGQETQYF. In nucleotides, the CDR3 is TGTGCCAGTGGACTAGCGGGAGTAGGGGGGCAAGAGACCCAGTACTTC.

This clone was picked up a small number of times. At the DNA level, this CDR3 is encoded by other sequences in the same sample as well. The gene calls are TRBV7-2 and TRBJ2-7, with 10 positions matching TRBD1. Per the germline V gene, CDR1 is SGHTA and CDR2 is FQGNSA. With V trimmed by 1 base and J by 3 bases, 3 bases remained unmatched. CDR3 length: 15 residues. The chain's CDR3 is CASSLEGQGLYEQYF. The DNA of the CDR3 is TGTGCCAGCAGCTTAGAGGGACAGGGGCTCTACGAGCAGTACTTC.

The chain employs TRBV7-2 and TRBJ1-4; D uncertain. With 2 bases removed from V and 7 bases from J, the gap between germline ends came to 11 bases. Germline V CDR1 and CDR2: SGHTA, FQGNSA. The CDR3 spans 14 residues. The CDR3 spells CASSLRRAGEKLFF. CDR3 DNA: TGTGCCAGCAGCTTAAGGCGGGCTGGTGAAAAACTGTTTTTT.

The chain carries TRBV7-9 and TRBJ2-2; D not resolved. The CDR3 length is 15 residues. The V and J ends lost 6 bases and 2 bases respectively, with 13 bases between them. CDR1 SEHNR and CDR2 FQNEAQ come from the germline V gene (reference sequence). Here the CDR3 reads CASRSRSLNTGELFF. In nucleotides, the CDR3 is TGTGCCAGCAGGTCACGGTCGTTAAACACCGGGGAGCTGTTTTTT.

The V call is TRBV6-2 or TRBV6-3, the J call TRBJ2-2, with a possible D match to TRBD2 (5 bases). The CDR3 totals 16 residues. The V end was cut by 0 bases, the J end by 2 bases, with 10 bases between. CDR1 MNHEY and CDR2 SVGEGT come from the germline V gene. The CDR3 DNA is TGTGCCAGCAGTTACTCTACTAGGCCTAACACCGGGGAGCTGTTTTTT. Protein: CASSYSTRPNTGELFF.

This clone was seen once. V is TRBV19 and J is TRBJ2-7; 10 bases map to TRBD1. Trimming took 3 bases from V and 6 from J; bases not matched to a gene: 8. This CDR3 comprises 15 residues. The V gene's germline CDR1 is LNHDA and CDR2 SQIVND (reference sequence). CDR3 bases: TGTGCCAGTAGTATGACCGGGACAGGGGAACGCGAGCAGTACTTC. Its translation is CASSMTGTGEREQYF.

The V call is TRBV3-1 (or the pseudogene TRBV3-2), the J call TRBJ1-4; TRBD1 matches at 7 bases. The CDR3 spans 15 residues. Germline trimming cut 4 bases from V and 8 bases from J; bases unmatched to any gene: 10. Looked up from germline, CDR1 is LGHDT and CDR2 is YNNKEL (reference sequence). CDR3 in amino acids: CASSPGGRLTEKLFF. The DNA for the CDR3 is TGTGCCAGCAGCCCAGGGGGACGCCTTACCGAAAAACTGTTTTTT.

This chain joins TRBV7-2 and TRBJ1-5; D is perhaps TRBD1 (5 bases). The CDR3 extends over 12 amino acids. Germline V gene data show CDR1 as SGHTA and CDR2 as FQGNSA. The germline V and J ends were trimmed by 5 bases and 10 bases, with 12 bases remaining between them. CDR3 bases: TGTGCCAGCAGCGATGGGGGGGGTCCCCAGCATTTT. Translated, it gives CASSDGGGPQHF. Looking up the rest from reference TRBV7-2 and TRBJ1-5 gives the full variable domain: GAGVSQSPSNKVTEKGKDVELRCDPISGHTALYWYRQSLGQGLEFLIYFQGNSAPDKSGLPSDRFSAERTGGSVSTLTIQRTQQEDSAVYLCASSDGGGPQHFGDGTRLSIL.

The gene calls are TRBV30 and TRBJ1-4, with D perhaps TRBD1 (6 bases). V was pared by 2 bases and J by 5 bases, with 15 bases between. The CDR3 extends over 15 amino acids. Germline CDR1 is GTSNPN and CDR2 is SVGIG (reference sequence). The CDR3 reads CAWSPLGQGNEKLFF. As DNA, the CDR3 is TGTGCCTGGAGTCCCTTAGGGCAGGGGAATGAAAAACTGTTTTTT.

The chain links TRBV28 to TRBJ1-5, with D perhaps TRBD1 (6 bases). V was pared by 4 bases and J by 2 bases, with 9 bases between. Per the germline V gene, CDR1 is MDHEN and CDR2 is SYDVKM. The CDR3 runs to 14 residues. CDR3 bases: TGTGCCAGCAGTTCAGGGGCCGGCAATCAGCCCCAGCATTTT. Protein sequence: CASSSGAGNQPQHF.

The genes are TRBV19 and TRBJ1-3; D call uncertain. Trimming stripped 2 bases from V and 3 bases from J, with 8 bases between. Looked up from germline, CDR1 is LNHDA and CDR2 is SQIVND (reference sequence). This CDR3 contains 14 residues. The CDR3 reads CASSIPMFGNTIYF. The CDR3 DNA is TGTGCCAGTAGTATACCGATGTTTGGAAACACCATATATTTT.

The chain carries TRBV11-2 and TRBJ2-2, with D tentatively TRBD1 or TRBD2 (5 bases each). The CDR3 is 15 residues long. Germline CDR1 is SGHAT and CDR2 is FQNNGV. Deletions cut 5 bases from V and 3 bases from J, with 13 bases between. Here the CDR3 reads CASSLGTRDTGELFF. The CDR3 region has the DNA TGTGCCAGCAGCCTAGGGACGAGGGACACCGGGGAGCTGTTTTTT.

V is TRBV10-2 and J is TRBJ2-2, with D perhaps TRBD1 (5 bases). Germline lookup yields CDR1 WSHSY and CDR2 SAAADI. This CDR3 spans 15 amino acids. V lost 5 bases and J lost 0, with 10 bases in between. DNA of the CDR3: TGCGCCAGCAGTCTCAAGGACACGAACACCGGGGAGCTGTTTTTT. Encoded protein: CASSLKDTNTGELFF.

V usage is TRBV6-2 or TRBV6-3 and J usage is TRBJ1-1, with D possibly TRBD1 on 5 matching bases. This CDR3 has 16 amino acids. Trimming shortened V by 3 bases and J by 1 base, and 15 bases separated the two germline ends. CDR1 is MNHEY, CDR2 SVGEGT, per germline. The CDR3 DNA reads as TGTGCCAGCAGTTATTTTCCTGTGGGGGAGAACACTGAAGCTTTCTTT. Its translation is CASSYFPVGENTEAFF.

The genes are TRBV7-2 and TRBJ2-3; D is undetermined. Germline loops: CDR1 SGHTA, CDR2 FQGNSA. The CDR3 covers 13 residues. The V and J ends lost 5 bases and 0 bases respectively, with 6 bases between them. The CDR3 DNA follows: TGTGCCAGCAGCATTCCTAGCACAGATACGCAGTATTTT. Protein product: CASSIPSTDTQYF.

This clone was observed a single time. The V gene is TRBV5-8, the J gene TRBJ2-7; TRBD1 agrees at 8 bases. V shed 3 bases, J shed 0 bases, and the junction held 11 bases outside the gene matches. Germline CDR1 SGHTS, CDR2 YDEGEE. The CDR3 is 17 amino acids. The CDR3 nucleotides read TGTGCCAGCAGCTCCTTGGGGGCCAGGGGGCTCTCCTACGAGCAGTACTTC. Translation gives CASSSLGARGLSYEQYF.